Listed here are 5 T cell receptor beta chains from one sample, sequenced in a study of blood T cell repertoires in COVID-19 (dated by TCRdb to about 2020). The library was produced with the immunoSEQ multiplex PCR assay. The source is immuneACCESS, and TCRdb retained only in-frame sequences with V and J called. Part of the clones is not carried over; for the studies checked, unresolved V genes explain less than half of this, and the remainder is unexplained. Counted in this sample were 150,000 to 200,000 clones; about 81% of them appeared once. Clones ranked in the top ten supply 9.5% to 13% of the sample. The sample taken for sequencing was peripheral blood. All receptors come from a human donor in a cohort sampled during active COVID-19.

This chain uses TRBV30 with TRBJ1-1; no firm D call. This CDR3 comprises 11 residues. V dropped 5 bases and J dropped 7 bases, with 11 bases sitting between them. Per germline, CDR1 GTSNPN and CDR2 SVGIG (reference sequence). CDR3 residues: CAWGAGYEAFF. As DNA, the CDR3 is TGTGCCTGGGGCGCAGGTTATGAAGCTTTCTTT.

The chain has TRBV4-3 and TRBJ2-1; D perhaps matches TRBD2 (6 bases). Germline V CDR1 and CDR2: LGHNA, YSLEER. Trimming took 0 bases from V and 10 from J, leaving 19 bases between them. This CDR3 is 16 amino acids long. The CDR3 region has the DNA TGCGCCAGCAGCCAAGATAATAGCGGCCACTACGCAGAGCAGTTCTTC. Translation: CASSQDNSGHYAEQFF.

This clone was detected only once. The V gene is TRBV7-8, the J gene TRBJ1-3, with D perhaps matching TRBD1 (6 bases). V gave up 5 bases and J gave up 0 bases, with 17 bases separating them. The CDR3 contains 17 residues. From germline, CDR1 is SGHVS and CDR2 FQNEAQ. The CDR3 reads CASSVSGTQSSGNTIYF. CDR3 coding DNA: TGTGCCAGCAGCGTGTCCGGGACACAGAGCTCTGGAAACACCATATATTTT.

CDR3 nucleotides: TGTGCCAGCAGTTTACTAGCGGAGGGGGGAGAGACCCAGTACTTC. It codes for CASSLLAEGGETQYF. The chain employs TRBV6-5 and TRBJ2-5; 8 bases agree with TRBD2. The V gene end was trimmed by 4 bases and the J gene end by 4 bases; junction bases not matched to a gene: 8. Per the germline V gene, CDR1 is MNHEY and CDR2 is SVGAGI. The CDR3 consists of 15 residues.

The chain joins TRBV7-6 to TRBJ2-7; 9 nucleotides match TRBD2. The length of the CDR3 is 16 residues. Trimming took 5 bases from V and 3 from J; bases not matched to a gene: 11. Germline V CDR1 and CDR2: SGHVS, FNYEAQ. The CDR3 bases are TGTGCCAGCAGCGCAATTAGCGGGAGAGGAGACTACGAGCAGTACTTC. Amino acids: CASSAISGRGDYEQYF.